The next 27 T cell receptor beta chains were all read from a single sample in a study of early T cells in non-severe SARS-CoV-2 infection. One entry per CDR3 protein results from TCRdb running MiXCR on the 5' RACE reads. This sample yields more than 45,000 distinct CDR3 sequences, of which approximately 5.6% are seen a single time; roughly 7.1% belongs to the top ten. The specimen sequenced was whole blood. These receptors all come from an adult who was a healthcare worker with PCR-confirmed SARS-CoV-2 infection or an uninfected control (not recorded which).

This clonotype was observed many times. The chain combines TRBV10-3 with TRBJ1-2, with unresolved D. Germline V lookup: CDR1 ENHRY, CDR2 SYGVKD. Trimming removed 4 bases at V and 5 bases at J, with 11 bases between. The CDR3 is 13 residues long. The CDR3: CAISGFTTYGYTF. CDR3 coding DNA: TGTGCCATCAGTGGGTTTACGACTTATGGCTACACCTTC.

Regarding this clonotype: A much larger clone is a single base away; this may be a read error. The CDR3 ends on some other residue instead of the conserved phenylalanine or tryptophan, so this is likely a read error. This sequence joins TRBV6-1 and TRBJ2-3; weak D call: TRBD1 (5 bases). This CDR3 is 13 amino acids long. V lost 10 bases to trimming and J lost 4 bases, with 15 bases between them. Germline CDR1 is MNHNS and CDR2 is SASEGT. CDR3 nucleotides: TGTGCCATGGACCAGGGCGGCGCAGATACGCAGTATCTT. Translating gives CAMDQGGADTQYL.

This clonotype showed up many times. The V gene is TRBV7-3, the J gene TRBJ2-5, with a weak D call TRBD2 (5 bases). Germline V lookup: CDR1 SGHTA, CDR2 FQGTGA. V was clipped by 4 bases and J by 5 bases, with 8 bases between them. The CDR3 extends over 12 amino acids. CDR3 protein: CASSSPGETQYF. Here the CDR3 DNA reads TGTGCCAGCAGCTCGCCGGGGGAGACCCAGTACTTC.

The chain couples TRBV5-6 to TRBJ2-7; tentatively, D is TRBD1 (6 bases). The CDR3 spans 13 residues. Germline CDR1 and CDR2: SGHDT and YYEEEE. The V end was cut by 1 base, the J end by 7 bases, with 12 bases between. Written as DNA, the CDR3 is TGTGCCAGCAGCTTGTTGCCAGGGGAAGAGCAGTACTTC. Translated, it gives CASSLLPGEEQYF.

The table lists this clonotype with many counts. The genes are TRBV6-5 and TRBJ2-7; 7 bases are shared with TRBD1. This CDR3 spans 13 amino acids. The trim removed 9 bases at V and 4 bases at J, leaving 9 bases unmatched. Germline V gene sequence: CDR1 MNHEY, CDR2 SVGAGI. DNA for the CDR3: TGTGCCAGTTGGAAGGGACAGAGTTACGAGCAGTACTTC. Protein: CASWKGQSYEQYF.

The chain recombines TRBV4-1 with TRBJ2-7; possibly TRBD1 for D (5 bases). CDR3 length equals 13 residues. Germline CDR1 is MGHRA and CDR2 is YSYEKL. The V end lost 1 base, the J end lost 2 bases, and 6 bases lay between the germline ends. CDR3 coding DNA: TGCGCCAGCAGCCAAGTAGGGGCCTACGAGCAGTACTTC. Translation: CASSQVGAYEQYF.

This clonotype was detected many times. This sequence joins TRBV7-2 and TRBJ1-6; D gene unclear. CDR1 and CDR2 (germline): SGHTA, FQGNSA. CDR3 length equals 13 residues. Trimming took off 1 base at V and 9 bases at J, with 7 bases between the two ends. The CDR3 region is CASSLDPASPLHF. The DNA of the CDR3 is TGTGCCAGCAGCTTAGACCCAGCTTCACCCCTCCACTTT.

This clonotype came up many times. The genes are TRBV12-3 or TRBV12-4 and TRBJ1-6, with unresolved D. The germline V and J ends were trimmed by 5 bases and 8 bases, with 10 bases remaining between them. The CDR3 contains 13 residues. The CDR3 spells CASSPRSDSPLHF. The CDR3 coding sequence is TGTGCCAGCAGTCCCCGTTCCGATTCACCCCTCCACTTT.

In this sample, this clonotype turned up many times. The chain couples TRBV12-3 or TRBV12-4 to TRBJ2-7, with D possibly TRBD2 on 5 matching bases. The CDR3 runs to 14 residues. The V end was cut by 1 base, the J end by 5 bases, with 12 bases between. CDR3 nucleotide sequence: TGTGCCAGCAGTTTAGAGCGGACCGCCCACGAGCAGTACTTC. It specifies CASSLERTAHEQYF.

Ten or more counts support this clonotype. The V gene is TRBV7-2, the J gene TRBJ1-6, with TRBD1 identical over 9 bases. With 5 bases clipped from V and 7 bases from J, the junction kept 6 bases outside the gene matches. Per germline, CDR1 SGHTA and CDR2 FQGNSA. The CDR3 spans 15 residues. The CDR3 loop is CASSAGQGRNSPLHF. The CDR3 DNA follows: TGTGCCAGCAGCGCTGGACAGGGGAGAAATTCACCCCTCCACTTT.

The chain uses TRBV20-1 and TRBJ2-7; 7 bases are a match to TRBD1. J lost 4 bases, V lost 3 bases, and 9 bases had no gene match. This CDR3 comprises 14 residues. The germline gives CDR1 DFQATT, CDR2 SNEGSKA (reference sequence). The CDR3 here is CSARSGTAIYEQYF. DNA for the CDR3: TGCAGTGCTAGGTCCGGGACAGCAATTTACGAGCAGTACTTC.

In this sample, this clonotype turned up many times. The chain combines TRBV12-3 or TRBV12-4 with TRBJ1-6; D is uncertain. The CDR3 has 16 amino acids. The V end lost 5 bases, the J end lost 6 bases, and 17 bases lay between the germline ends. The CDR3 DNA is TGTGCCAGCAGTCCCAGCCGGACCTTGGGTAATTCACCCCTCCACTTT. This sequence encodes CASSPSRTLGNSPLHF.

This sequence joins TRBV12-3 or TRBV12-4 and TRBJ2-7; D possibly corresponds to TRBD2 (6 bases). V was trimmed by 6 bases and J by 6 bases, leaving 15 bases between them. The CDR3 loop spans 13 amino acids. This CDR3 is CASSRRRGTEQYF. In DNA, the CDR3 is TGTGCCAGCAGCCGACGGAGGGGAACCGAGCAGTACTTC.

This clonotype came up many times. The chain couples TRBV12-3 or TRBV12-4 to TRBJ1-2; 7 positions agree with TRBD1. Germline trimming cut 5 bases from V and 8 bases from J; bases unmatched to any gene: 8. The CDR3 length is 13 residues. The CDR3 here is CASSPRGGGGYTF. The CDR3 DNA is TGTGCCAGCAGTCCCAGAGGGGGCGGGGGCTACACCTTC.

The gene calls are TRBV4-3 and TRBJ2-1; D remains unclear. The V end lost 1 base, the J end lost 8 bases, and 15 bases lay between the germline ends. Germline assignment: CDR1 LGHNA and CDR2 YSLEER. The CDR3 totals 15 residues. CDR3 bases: TGCGCCAGCAGCCAAGGATTCGATCCAGGCCATGAGCAGTTCTTC. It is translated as CASSQGFDPGHEQFF.

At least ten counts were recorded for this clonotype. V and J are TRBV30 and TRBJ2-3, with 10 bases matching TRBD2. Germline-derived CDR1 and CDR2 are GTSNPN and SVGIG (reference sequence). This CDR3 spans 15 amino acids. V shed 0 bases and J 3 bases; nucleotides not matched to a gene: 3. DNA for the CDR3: TGTGCCTGGAGTGTACTAGCGGGAAGGACAGATACGCAGTATTTT. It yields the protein CAWSVLAGRTDTQYF.

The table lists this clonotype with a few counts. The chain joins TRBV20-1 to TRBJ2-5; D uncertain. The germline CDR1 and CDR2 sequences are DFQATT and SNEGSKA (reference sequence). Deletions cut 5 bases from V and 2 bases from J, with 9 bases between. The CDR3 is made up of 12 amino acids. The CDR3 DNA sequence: TGCAGTGCTGAGGAAGCACAAGAGACCCAGTACTTC. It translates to CSAEEAQETQYF.

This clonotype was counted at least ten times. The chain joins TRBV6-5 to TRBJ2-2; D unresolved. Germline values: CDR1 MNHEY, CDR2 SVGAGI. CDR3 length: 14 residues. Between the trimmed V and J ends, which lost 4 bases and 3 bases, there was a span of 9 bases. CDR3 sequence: CASSSTPYTGELFF. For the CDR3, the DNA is TGTGCCAGCAGTTCGACTCCTTACACCGGGGAGCTGTTTTTT.

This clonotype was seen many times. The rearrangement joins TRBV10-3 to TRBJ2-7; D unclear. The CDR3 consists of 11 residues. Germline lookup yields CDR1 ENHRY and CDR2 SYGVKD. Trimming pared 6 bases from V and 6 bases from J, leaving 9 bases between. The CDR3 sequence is CAIRDLSEQYF. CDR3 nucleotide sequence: TGTGCCATCAGGGACCTCAGCGAGCAGTACTTC.

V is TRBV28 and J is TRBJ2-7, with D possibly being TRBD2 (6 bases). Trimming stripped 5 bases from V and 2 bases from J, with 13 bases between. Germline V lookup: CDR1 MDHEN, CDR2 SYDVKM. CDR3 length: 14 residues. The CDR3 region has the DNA TGTGCCAGCAGTGCCGGGGGTTCAACCTACGAGCAGTACTTC. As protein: CASSAGGSTYEQYF.

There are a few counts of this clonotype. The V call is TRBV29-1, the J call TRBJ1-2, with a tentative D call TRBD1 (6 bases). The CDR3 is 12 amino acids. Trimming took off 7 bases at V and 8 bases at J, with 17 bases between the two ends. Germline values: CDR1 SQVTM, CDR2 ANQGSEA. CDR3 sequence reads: CSAPRGDGGYTF. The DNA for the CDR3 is TGCAGCGCCCCTAGGGGGGACGGCGGCTACACCTTC.

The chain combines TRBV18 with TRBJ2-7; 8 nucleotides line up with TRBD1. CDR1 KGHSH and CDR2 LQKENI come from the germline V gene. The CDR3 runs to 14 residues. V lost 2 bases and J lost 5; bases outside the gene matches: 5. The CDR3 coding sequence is TGTGCCAGCTCACCATCCGGACAGGGCAACGAGCAGTACTTC. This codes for CASSPSGQGNEQYF. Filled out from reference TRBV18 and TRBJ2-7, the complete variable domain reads NAGVMQNPRHLVRRRGQEARLRCSPMKGHSHVYWYRQLPEEGLKFMVYLQKENIIDESGMPKERFSAEFPKEGPSILRIQQVVRGDSAAYFCASSPSGQGNEQYFGPGTRLTVT.

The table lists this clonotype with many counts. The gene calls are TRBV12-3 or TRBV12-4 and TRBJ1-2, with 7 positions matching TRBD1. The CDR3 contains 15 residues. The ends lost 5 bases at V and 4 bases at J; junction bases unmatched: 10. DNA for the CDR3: TGTGCCAGCAGTCGTACCGGGACAGCGAGCTATGGCTACACCTTC. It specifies CASSRTGTASYGYTF.

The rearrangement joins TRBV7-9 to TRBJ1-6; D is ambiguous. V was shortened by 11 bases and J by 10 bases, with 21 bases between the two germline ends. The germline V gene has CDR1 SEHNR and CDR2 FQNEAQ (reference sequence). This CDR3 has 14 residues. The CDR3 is CASSSGPRRSPLHF. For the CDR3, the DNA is TGTGCCTCAAGTTCGGGCCCGAGGAGATCACCCCTCCACTTT.

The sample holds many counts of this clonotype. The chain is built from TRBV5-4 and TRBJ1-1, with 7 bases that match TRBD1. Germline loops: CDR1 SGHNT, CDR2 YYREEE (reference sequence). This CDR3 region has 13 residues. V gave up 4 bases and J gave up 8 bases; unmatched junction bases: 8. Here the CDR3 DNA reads TGTGCCAGCAGCGATCGACAGGGTTCCGAAGCTTTCTTT. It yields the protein CASSDRQGSEAFF.

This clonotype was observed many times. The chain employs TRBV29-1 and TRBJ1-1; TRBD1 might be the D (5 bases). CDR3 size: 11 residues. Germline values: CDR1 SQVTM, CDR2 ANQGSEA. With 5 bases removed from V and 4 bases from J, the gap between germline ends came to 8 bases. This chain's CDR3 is CSVSGGTEAFF. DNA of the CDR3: TGCAGCGTTAGTGGGGGCACTGAAGCTTTCTTT.

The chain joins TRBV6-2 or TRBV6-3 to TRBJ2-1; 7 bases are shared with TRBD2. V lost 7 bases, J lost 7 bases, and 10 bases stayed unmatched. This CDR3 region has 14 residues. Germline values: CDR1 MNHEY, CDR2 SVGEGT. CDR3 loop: CASTEGGPGNEQFF. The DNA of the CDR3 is TGTGCCAGCACAGAGGGAGGGCCCGGAAATGAGCAGTTCTTC.